In this sample, the clone carrying this TCR beta chain turned up a few times. Its specificity is unknown. The data originate from a study of T and B cells in COVID-19 patients. In the study overall: Peripheral blood came from COVID-19 patients with active infection or after recovery. Findings and limits, study-wide: Symptomatic-phase blood samples from mildly ill patients and early samples from severe cases were scarce.

BIOMED2 TRB-A/B primer pools were used in multiplex TRB PCR. In TCRdb, the multiplex PCR reads were re-called with MiXCR into one record per CDR3 protein. The table includes fewer than 15,000 distinct CDR3 sequences, 29% detected once. Each TRB amplification used roughly 220-550 ng of genomic DNA from blood. The sequencing input was blood. The receptor was isolated from a human donor who had recovered from COVID-19.

The DNA for the CDR3 is TGTGCCAGCAGTGAAGCAGGGGGGCTATCACGTAACTATGGCTACACCTTC. Residues: CASSEAGGLSRNYGYTF. J is TRBJ1-2 and V is TRBV6-5; 7 nucleotides align to TRBD1. CDR1 is MNHEY and CDR2 is SVGAGI in the germline V gene. J lost 1 base, V lost 5 bases, and 13 bases had no gene match. CDR3 size: 17 residues.